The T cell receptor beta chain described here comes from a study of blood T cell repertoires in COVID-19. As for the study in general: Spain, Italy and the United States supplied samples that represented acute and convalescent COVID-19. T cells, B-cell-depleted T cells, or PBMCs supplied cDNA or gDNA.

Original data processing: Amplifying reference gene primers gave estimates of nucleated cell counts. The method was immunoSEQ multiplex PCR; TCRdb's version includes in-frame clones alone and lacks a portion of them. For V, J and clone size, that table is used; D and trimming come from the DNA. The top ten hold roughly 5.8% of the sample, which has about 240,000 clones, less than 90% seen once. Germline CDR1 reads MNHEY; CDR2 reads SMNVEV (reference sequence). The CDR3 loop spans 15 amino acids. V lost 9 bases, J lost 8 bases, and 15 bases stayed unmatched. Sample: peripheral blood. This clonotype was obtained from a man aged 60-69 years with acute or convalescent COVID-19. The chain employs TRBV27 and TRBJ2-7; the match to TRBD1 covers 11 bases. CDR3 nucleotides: TGTGCCAGTAATGATTCCGGGACAGGGGGAATCAAGCAGTACTTC. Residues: CASNDSGTGGIKQYF.